Following are 14 T cell receptor beta chains from one sample sequenced in a study of cytomegalovirus exposure and HLA in healthy donors (dated by TCRdb to 2016 to 2017). The library came from the immunoSEQ multiplex PCR assay. For the multiplex PCR, a mixture combining 60 forward primers for TCR Vbeta segments and 13 reverse primers for TCR Jbeta segments was used. Here the immuneACCESS table is served through TCRdb, limited to in-frame sequences with V and J called. Missing clones are a known gap in these copies; in checked studies unresolved V genes cover under half, and the rest lacks a known reason. The sample contains some 120,000 clones, around 80% of them found a single time. Approximately 9.1% of the sample is in the top ten clones. The material sequenced was PBMCs. The source is a woman in her 50s in good health and CMV-seropositive.

V usage is TRBV6-1 and J usage is TRBJ1-2; 7 nucleotides line up with TRBD1. The CDR3 spans 17 residues. Germline V lookup: CDR1 MNHNS, CDR2 SASEGT. V dropped 4 bases and J dropped 0; count of bases not matched to a gene: 11. In DNA form, the CDR3 reads TGTGCCAGCAGTGGGCGGGCAGGGGGGCCCACTAACTATGGCTACACCTTC. Residues: CASSGRAGGPTNYGYTF.

V usage is TRBV7-2 and J usage is TRBJ2-5; unclear D gene. With 3 bases removed from V and 2 bases from J, the gap between germline ends came to 7 bases. The CDR3 totals 13 residues. CDR1 and CDR2 (germline): SGHTA, FQGNSA. CDR3 region: CASSFSRQETQYF. CDR3 bases: TGTGCCAGCAGCTTTAGCCGACAAGAGACCCAGTACTTC.

This clone appeared a single time. In this CDR3 the conserved last residue, phenylalanine or tryptophan, is missing, so a read error is likely. V usage is TRBV6-5 and J usage is TRBJ1-2; D unresolved. This CDR3 has 15 residues. The ends were cut back, 0 bases at V and 3 bases at J, with 11 bases in the middle. CDR1 and CDR2 (germline): MNHEY, SVGAGI. CDR3 residues: CASSYSLTDYYGYTL. The CDR3 region has the DNA TGTGCCAGCAGTTACTCGTTGACGGACTACTATGGCTACACCCTC.

CDR3 bases: TGTGCCACCAGCATACCGGGACTAGCCTCAGCCGGGCAGTACTTC. Translation: CATSIPGLASAGQYF. The chain joins TRBV15 to TRBJ2-7, with 9 bases that match TRBD2. CDR1 is LNHNV, CDR2 YYDKDF, per germline (reference sequence). V dropped 4 bases and J dropped 9; count of bases not matched to a gene: 13. The CDR3 loop spans 15 amino acids.

This chain connects TRBV18 to TRBJ1-2; 9 bases are a match to TRBD1. This CDR3 comprises 18 residues. Germline-derived CDR1 and CDR2 are KGHSH and LQKENI. Unmatched junction bases numbered 12, after V lost 4 bases and J lost 0 bases. For the CDR3, the DNA is TGTGCCAGCTCACTAACACTAGAGACAGGGGGACCTAACTATGGCTACACCTTC. Translation gives CASSLTLETGGPNYGYTF.

The chain couples TRBV25-1 to TRBJ2-5, with 10 nucleotides matching TRBD1. With V trimmed by 7 bases and J by 5 bases, 7 bases remained unmatched. CDR1 MGHDK and CDR2 SYGVNS come from the germline V gene. This CDR3 comprises 14 residues. CDR3 amino acids: CASKGTGVLETQYF. The DNA of the CDR3 is TGTGCCAGCAAAGGGACAGGGGTGCTGGAGACCCAGTACTTC.

This chain connects TRBV5-1 to TRBJ2-5, with 15 bases aligning to TRBD2. The CDR3 is 17 residues long. J gave up 4 bases and V 4 bases, and 8 bases lay outside the gene matches. Germline V CDR1 and CDR2: SGHRS, YFSETQ. The CDR3 reads CASSPAWTSGRGETQYF. The CDR3 DNA reads as TGCGCCAGCAGCCCAGCCTGGACTAGCGGGAGGGGAGAGACCCAGTACTTC. The entire variable domain, with the rest obtained from reference TRBV5-1 and TRBJ2-5, is as follows: KAGVTQTPRYLIKTRGQQVTLSCSPISGHRSVSWYQQTPGQGLQFLFEYFSETQRNKGNFPGRFSGRQFSNSRSEMNVSTLELGDSALYLCASSPAWTSGRGETQYFGPGTRLLVL.

In this sample, this clone turned up once. The chain employs TRBV21-1 and TRBJ1-4; the table gives TRBD1 as D, unverified against the DNA. TRBV21-1 is a recognized pseudogene. The CDR3 is 20 residues long. CDR3 sequence reads: CASSKAPPTCPPSGVEKLFF. The CDR3, as DNA: TGTGCCAGCAGCAAAGCGCCTCCAACCTGTCCCCCTTCAGGTGTCGAAAAACTGTTTTTT.

The V and J genes are TRBV13 and TRBJ1-2; perhaps TRBD1 as D (6 bases). Deletions cut 5 bases from V and 8 bases from J, with 15 bases between. Germline CDR1 PRHDT, CDR2 FYEKMQ (reference sequence). The CDR3 sequence is 13 residues long. The CDR3 reads CASSRGGELGYTF. The CDR3 nucleotides are TGTGCCAGCAGCCGAGGGGGAGAGTTAGGCTACACCTTC.

The chain joins TRBV5-4 to TRBJ2-3, with TRBD2 matching over 9 bases. V trimming: 4 bases; J trimming: 5 bases; junction bases outside the gene matches: 5. CDR1 SGHNT and CDR2 YYREEE come from the germline V gene (reference sequence). This CDR3 comprises 14 residues. CDR3 DNA: TGTGCCAGCAGCGCTGCTAGCGGGGTAGATACGCAGTATTTT. As protein: CASSAASGVDTQYF.

The gene calls are TRBV5-5 and TRBJ2-3, with TRBD1 matching 8 bases. This CDR3 is built from 17 residues. Germline V gene lookup returns CDR1 SGHKS and CDR2 YYEKEE (reference sequence). Trimming took 4 bases from V and 2 from J; bases not matched to a gene: 12. Here the CDR3 DNA reads TGTGCCAGCAGCATTATGACAGGGGAACCTTCCACAGATACGCAGTATTTT. Its translation: CASSIMTGEPSTDTQYF.

The chain employs TRBV7-9 and TRBJ1-2; tentatively, D is TRBD1 (5 bases). Trimming removed 1 base at V and 5 bases at J, with 8 bases between. CDR1 is SEHNR and CDR2 is FQNEAQ in the germline V gene (reference sequence). The CDR3 length is 13 residues. DNA of the CDR3: TGTGCCAGCAGCTTAGGGCAGGGATATGGCTACACCTTC. It is translated as CASSLGQGYGYTF. The variable domain in full, completed from reference TRBV7-9 and TRBJ1-2, reads DTGVSQNPRHKITKRGQNVTFRCDPISEHNRLYWYRQTLGQGPEFLTYFQNEAQLEKSRLLSDRFSAERPKGSFSTLEIQRTEQGDSAMYLCASSLGQGYGYTFGSGTRLTVV.

V usage is TRBV29-1 and J usage is TRBJ2-1; TRBD2 is a possible D gene (5 bases). This CDR3 is built from 12 residues. Germline values: CDR1 SQVTM, CDR2 ANQGSEA. Trimming shortened V by 6 bases and J by 3 bases, and 9 bases separated the two germline ends. The CDR3 nucleotides are TGCAGCGTCGGAGACTACTACAATGAGCAGTTCTTC. It translates to CSVGDYYNEQFF.

The table lists this clone with a few counts. V and J are TRBV7-2 and TRBJ2-5, with D maybe TRBD2 (6 bases). Germline V CDR1 and CDR2: SGHTA, FQGNSA. The CDR3 consists of 15 residues. V dropped 2 bases and J dropped 2 bases, with 12 bases sitting between them. CDR3 in DNA: TGTGCCAGCAGCTTATTACTAGCCAGACAAGAGACCCAGTACTTC. It specifies CASSLLLARQETQYF.